This T cell receptor beta chain appears in the sequencing data of a study of shared clonotypes between healthy human individuals. This table comes from immunoSEQ multiplex PCR, and its TCRdb copy is limited to in-frame clones, with some not included. This table holds millions of clones, roughly 95% found once. The V end lost 0 bases, the J end lost 0 bases, and 2 bases lay between the germline ends. CDR1 and CDR2 from the germline V gene are SGDLS and YYNGEE. The CDR3 loop spans 13 amino acids. In the case of this clone: Other DNA variants within this sample encode the same CDR3.

The sample comprised naive CD4+ T cells sorted from blood. Stated subset: CD45RA+ positively selected. This clonotype was sampled from a young man in good health. This chain links TRBV9 with TRBJ2-3; D uncertain. The CDR3 sequence: CASSVDSTDTQYF. CDR3 sequence (DNA): TGTGCCAGCAGCGTAGACAGCACAGATACGCAGTATTTT.